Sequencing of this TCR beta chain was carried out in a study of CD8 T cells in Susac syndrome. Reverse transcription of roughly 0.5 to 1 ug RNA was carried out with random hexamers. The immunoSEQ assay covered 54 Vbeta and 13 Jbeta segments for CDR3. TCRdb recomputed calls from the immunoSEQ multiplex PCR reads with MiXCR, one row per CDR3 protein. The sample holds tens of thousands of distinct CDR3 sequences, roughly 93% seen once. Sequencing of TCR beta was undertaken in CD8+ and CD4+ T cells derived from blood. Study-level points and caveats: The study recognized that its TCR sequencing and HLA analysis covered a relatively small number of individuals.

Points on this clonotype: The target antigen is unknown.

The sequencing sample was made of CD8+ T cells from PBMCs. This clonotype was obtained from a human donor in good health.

The CDR3 protein is CASGTGTYEQYF. As DNA, the CDR3 is TGTGCCAGTGGGACAGGAACCTACGAGCAGTACTTC. V usage is TRBV13 and J usage is TRBJ2-7, with TRBD1 matching over 8 bases. This CDR3 comprises 12 residues. The trim removed 9 bases at V and 2 bases at J, leaving 3 bases unmatched. The germline V gene has CDR1 PRHDT and CDR2 FYEKMQ (reference sequence).